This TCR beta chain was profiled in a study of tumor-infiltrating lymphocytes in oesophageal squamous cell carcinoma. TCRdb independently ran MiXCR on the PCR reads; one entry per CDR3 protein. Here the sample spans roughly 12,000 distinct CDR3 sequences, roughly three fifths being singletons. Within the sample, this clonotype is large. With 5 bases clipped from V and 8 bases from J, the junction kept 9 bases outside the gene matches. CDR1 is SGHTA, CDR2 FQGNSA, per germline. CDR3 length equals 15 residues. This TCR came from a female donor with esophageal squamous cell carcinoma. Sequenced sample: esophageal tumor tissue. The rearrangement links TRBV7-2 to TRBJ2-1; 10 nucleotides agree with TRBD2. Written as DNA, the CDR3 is TGTGCCAGCAGCCAGACTAGCGGGCCCATGGATGAGCAGTTCTTC. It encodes CASSQTSGPMDEQFF.